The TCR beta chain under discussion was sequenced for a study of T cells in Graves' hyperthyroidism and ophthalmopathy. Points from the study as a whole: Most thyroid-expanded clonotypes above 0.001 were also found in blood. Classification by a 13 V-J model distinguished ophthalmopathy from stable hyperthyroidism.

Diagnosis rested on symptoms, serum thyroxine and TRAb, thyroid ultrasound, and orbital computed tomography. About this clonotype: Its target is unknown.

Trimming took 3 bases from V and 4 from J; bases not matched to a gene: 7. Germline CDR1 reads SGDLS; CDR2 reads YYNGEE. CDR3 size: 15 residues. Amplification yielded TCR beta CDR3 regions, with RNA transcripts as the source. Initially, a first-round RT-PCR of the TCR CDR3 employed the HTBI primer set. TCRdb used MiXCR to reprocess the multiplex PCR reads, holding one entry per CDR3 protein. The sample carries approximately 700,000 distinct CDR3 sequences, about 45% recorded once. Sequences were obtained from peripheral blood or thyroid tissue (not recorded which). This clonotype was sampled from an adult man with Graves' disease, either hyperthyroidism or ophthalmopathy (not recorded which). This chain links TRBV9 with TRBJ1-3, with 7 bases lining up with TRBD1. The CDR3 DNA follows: TGTGCCAGCAGCGCCAGACAGGGTATCGGAAACACCATATATTTT. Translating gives CASSARQGIGNTIYF. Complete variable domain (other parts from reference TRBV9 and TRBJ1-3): DSGVTQTPKHLITATGQRVTLRCSPRSGDLSVYWYQQSLDQGLQFLIQYYNGEERAKGNILERFSAQQFPDLHSELNLSSLELGDSALYFCASSARQGIGNTIYFGEGSWLTVV.